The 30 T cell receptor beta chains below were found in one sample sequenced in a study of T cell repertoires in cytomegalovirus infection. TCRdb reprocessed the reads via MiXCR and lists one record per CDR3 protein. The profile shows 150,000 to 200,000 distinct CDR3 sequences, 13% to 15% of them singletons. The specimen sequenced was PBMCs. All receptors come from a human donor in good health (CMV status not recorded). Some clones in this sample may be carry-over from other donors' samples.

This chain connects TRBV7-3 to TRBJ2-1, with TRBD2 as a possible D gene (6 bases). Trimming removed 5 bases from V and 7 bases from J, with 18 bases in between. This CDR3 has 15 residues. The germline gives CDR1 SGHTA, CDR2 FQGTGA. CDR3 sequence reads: CASSPTTGTLNEQFF. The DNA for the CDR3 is TGTGCCAGCAGCCCCACCACCGGGACTCTGAATGAGCAGTTCTTC. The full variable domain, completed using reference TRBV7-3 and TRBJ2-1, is GAGVSQTPSNKVTEKGKYVELRCDPISGHTALYWYRQSLGQGPEFLIYFQGTGAADDSGLPNDRFFAVRPEGSVSTLKIQRTERGDSAVYLCASSPTTGTLNEQFFGPGTRLTVL.

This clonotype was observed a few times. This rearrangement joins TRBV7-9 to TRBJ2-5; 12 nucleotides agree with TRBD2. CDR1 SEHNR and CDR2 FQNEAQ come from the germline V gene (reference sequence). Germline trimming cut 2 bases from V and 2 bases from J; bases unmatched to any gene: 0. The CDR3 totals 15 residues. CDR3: CASSLLAGGQETQYF. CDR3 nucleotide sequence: TGTGCCAGCAGCTTACTAGCGGGGGGGCAAGAGACCCAGTACTTC.

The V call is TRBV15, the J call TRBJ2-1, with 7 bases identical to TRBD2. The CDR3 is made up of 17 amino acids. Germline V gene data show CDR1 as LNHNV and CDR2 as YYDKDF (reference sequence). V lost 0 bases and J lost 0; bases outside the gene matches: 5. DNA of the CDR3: TGTGCCACCAGCAGAGATAGGACTAGGTACTCCTACAATGAGCAGTTCTTC. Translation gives CATSRDRTRYSYNEQFF.

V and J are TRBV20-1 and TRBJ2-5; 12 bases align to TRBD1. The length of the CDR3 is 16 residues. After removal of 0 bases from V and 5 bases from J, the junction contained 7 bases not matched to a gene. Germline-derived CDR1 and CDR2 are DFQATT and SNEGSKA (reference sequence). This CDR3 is CSARDRDRGLGETQYF. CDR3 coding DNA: TGCAGTGCTAGAGATAGGGACAGGGGGCTTGGGGAGACCCAGTACTTC.

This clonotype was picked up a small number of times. The CDR3 loop is CASSTTSGRVTGELFF. In DNA, the CDR3 is TGTGCCAGTAGTACCACTAGCGGGAGAGTCACCGGGGAGCTGTTTTTT. The gene calls are TRBV19 and TRBJ2-2; 11 bases line up with TRBD2. The CDR3 is 16 amino acids. Germline assignment: CDR1 LNHDA and CDR2 SQIVND (reference sequence). V lost 4 bases, J lost 4 bases, and 5 bases stayed unmatched.

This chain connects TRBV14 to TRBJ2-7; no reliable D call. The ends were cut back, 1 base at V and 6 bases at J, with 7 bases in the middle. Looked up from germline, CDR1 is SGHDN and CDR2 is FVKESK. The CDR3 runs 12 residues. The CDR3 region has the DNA TGTGCCAGCAGCCAAGCGGCCATCGAGCAGTACTTC. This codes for CASSQAAIEQYF.

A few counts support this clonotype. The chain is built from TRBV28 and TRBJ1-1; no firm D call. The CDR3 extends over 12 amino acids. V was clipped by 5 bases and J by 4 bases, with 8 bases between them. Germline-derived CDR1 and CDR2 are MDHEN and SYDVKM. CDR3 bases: TGTGCCAGCAGTGTTGGGTCCACTGAAGCTTTCTTT. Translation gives CASSVGSTEAFF. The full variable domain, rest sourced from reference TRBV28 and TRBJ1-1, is DVKVTQSSRYLVKRTGEKVFLECVQDMDHENMFWYRQDPGLGLRLIYFSYDVKMKEKGDIPEGYSVSREKKERFSLILESASTNQTSMYLCASSVGSTEAFFGQGTRLTVV.

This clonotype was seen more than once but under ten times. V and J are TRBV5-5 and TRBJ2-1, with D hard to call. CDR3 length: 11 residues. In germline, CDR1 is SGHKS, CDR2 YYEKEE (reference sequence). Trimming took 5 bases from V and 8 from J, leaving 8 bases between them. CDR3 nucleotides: TGTGCCAGCAGTTATCGTTATGAGCAGTTCTTC. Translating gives CASSYRYEQFF.

This CDR3 reads CASSQPLETQYF. CDR3 DNA sequence: TGTGCCAGCAGCCAACCTCTTGAGACCCAGTACTTC. The chain employs TRBV28 and TRBJ2-5; no reliable D call. Germline CDR1 MDHEN, CDR2 SYDVKM. The CDR3 spans 12 residues. Trimming removed 6 bases from V and 5 bases from J, with 10 bases in between.

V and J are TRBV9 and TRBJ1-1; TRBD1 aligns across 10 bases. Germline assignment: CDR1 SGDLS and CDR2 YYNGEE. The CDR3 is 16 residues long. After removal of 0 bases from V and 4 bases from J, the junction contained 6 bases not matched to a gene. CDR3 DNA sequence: TGTGCCAGCAGCGTAGGGACAGGGGGATCGTTCACTGAAGCTTTCTTT. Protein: CASSVGTGGSFTEAFF.

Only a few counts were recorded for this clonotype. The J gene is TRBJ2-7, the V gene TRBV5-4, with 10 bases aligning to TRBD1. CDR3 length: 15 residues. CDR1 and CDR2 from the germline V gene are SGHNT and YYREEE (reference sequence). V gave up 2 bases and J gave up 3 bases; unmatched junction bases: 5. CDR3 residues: CASSFGTGVFYEQYF. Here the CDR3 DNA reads TGTGCCAGCAGCTTCGGGACAGGGGTATTCTACGAGCAGTACTTC.

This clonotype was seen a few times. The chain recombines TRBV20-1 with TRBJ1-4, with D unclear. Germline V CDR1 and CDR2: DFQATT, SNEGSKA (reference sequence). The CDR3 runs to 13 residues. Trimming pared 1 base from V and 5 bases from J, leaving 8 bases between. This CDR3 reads CSARGQPNEKLFF. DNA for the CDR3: TGCAGTGCTAGAGGGCAGCCGAATGAAAAACTGTTTTTT.

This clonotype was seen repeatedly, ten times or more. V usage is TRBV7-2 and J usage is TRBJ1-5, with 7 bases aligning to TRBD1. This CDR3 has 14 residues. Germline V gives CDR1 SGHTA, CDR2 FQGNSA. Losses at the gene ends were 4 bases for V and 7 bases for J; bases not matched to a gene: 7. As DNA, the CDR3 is TGTGCCAGCAGCTCCCGACAGGGAGGGCAGCCCCAGCATTTT. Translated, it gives CASSSRQGGQPQHF. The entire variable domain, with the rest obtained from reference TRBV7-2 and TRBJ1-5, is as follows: GAGVSQSPSNKVTEKGKDVELRCDPISGHTALYWYRQSLGQGLEFLIYFQGNSAPDKSGLPSDRFSAERTGGSVSTLTIQRTQQEDSAVYLCASSSRQGGQPQHFGDGTRLSIL.

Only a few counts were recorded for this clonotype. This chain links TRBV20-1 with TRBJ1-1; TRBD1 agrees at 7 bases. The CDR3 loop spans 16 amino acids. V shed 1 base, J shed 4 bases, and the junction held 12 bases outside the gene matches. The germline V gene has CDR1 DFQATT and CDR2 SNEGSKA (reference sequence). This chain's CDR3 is CSARAPIDRESTEAFF. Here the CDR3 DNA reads TGCAGTGCTAGAGCCCCCATTGACAGGGAGAGCACTGAAGCTTTCTTT.

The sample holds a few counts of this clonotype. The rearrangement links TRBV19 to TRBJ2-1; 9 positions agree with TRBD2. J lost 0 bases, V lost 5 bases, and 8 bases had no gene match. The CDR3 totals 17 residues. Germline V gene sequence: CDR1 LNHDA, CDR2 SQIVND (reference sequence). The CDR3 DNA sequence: TGTGCCAGTAGTCTCTATGGTAGCGGGAGCTCCTACAATGAGCAGTTCTTC. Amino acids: CASSLYGSGSSYNEQFF.

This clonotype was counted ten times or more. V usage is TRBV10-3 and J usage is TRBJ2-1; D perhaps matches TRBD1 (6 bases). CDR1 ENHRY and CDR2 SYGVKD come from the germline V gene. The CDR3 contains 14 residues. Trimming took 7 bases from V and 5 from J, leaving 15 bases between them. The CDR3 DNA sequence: TGTGCCATCAACGGGGTAGGGGGTCACAATGAGCAGTTCTTC. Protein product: CAINGVGGHNEQFF.

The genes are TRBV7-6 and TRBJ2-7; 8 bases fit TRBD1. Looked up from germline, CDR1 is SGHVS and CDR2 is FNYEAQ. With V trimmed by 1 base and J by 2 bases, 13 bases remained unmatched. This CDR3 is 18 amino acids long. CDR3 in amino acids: CASSLVGYGQGATYEQYF. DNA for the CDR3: TGTGCCAGCAGCTTAGTCGGATATGGGCAGGGGGCCACCTACGAGCAGTACTTC.

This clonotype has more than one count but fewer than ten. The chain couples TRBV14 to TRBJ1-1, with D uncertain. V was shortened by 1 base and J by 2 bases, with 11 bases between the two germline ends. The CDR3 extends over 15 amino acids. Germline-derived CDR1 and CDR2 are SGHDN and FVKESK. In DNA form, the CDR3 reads TGTGCCAGCAGCCAAGTGCCTACTGTAAACACTGAAGCTTTCTTT. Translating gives CASSQVPTVNTEAFF. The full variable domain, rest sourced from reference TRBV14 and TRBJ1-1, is EAGVTQFPSHSVIEKGQTVTLRCDPISGHDNLYWYRRVMGKEIKFLLHFVKESKQDESGMPNNRFLAERTGGTYSTLKVQPAELEDSGVYFCASSQVPTVNTEAFFGQGTRLTVV.

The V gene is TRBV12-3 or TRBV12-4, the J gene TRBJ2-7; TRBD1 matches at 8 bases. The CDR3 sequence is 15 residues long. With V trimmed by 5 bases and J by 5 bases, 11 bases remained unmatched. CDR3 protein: CASSARTGRMNEQYF. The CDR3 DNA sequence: TGTGCCAGCAGTGCCCGGACAGGGAGGATGAACGAGCAGTACTTC.

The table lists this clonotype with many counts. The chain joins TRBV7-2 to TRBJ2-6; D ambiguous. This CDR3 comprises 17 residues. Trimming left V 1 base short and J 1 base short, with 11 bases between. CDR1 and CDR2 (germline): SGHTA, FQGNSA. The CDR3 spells CASSLERLPSGANVLTF. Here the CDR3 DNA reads TGTGCCAGCAGCTTAGAACGGCTTCCATCTGGGGCCAACGTCCTGACTTTC.

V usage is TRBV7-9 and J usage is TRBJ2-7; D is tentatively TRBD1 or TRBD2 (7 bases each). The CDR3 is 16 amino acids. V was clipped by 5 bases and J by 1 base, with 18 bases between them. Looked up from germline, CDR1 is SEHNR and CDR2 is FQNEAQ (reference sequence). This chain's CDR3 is CASSTGQRGPSYEQYF. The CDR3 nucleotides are TGTGCCAGCAGCACGGGACAGCGGGGACCATCCTACGAGCAGTACTTC.

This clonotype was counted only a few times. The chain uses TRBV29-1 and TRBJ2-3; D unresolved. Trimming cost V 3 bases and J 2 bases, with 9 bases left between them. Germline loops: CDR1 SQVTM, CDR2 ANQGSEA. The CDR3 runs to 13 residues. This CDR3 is CSVDPTHTDTQYF. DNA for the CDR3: TGCAGCGTTGACCCGACCCACACAGATACGCAGTATTTT.

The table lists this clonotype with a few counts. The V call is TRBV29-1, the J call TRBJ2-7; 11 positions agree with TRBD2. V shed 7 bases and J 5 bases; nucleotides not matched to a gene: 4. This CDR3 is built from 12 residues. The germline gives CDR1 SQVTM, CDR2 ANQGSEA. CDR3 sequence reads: CSGLAGGDEQYF. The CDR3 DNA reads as TGCAGCGGGTTAGCGGGAGGGGACGAGCAGTACTTC.

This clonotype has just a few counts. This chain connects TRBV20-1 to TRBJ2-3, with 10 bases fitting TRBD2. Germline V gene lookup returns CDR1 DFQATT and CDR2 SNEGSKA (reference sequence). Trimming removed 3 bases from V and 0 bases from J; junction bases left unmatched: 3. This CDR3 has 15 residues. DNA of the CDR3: TGCAGTGCTAGTGCTAGCGGGAGTAGCACAGATACGCAGTATTTT. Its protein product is CSASASGSSTDTQYF.

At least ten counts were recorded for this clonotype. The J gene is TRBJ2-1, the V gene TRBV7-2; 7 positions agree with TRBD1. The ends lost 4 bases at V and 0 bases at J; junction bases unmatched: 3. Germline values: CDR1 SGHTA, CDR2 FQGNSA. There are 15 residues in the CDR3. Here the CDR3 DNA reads TGTGCCAGCAGCTGGGACAGTACCTCCTACAATGAGCAGTTCTTC. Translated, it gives CASSWDSTSYNEQFF.

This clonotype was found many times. The chain's CDR3 is CASSSAGENTIYF. The DNA of the CDR3 is TGTGCCAGCAGCTCAGCGGGGGAAAACACCATATATTTT. The chain uses TRBV7-9 and TRBJ1-3, with D possibly being TRBD1 (5 bases). V was shortened by 4 bases and J by 6 bases, with 10 bases between the two germline ends. The CDR3 sequence is 13 residues long. In germline, CDR1 is SEHNR, CDR2 FQNEAQ (reference sequence).

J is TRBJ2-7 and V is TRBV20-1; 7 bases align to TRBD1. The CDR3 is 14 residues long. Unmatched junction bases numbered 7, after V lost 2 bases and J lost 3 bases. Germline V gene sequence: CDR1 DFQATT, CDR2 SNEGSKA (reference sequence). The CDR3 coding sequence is TGCAGTGCTAGAAGTGGACACAGGGGCTACGAGCAGTACTTC. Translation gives CSARSGHRGYEQYF.

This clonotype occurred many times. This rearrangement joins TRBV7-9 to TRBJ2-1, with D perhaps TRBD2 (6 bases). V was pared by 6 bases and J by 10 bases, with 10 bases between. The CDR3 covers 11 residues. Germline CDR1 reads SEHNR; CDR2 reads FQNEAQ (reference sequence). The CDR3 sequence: CASSSDYEQFF. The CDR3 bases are TGTGCCAGCAGTTCGGACTACGAGCAGTTCTTC. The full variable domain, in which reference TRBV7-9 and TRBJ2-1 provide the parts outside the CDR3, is DTGVSQNPRHKITKRGQNVTFRCDPISEHNRLYWYRQTLGQGPEFLTYFQNEAQLEKSRLLSDRFSAERPKGSFSTLEIQRTEQGDSAMYLCASSSDYEQFFGPGTRLTVL.

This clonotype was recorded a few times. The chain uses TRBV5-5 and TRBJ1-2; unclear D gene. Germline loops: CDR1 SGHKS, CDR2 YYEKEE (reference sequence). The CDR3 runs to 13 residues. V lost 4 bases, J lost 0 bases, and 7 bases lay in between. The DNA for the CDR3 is TGTGCCAGCAGCGCGCAGGCTAACTATGGCTACACCTTC. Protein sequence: CASSAQANYGYTF.

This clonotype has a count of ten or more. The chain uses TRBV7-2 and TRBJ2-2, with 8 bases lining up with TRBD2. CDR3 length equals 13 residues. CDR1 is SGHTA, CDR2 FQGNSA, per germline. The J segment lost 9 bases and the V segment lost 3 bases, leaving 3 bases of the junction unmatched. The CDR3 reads CASSFRLARELFF. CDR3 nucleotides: TGTGCCAGCAGCTTCAGACTAGCGCGGGAGCTGTTTTTT.